What follows are 11 T cell receptor beta chains derived from one specimen sequenced in a study of blood T cell repertoires in COVID-19. Profiling relied on immunoSEQ multiplex PCR, and the TCRdb table lists in-frame clones only, not all of them. The data show around 62,000 clones, 84% seen once. Input material: peripheral blood. These receptors all stem from a man aged 50 to 59 with active COVID-19.

The chain uses TRBV7-2 and TRBJ2-5; D possibly corresponds to TRBD1 (5 bases). Per germline, CDR1 SGHTA and CDR2 FQGNSA. V lost 5 bases to trimming and J lost 7 bases, with 17 bases between them. The CDR3 runs to 14 residues. In DNA, the CDR3 is TGTGCCAGCAGCCTAAACCGGCCCCAGGGGACCCAGTACTTC. This codes for CASSLNRPQGTQYF.

This clone was detected only a few times. The chain links TRBV11-2 to TRBJ1-1; 7 bases line up with TRBD1. With 5 bases clipped from V and 1 base from J, the junction kept 1 base outside the gene matches. Germline CDR1 is SGHAT and CDR2 is FQNNGV. The CDR3 runs to 13 residues. The CDR3 loop reads CASSGDRNTEAFF. Here the CDR3 DNA reads TGTGCCAGCAGCGGGGACAGGAACACTGAAGCTTTCTTT.

This sequence joins TRBV24-1 and TRBJ2-2; TRBD1 matches 7 bases. This CDR3 spans 15 amino acids. V gave up 3 bases and J gave up 8 bases; unmatched junction bases: 8. Germline CDR1 reads KGHDR; CDR2 reads SFDVKD. The CDR3 is CATSDTTGAAGELFF. In DNA form, the CDR3 reads TGTGCCACCAGTGATACTACAGGGGCCGCGGGGGAGCTGTTTTTT.

This clone was detected many times. The rearrangement joins TRBV5-1 to TRBJ2-3; D might be TRBD1 (6 bases). Germline values: CDR1 SGHRS, CDR2 YFSETQ. V was trimmed by 4 bases and J by 4 bases, leaving 16 bases between them. This CDR3 is built from 15 residues. The CDR3 region has the DNA TGCGCCAGCAGCCCGGCCGGACAGTTTGCAGATACGCAGTATTTT. Protein sequence: CASSPAGQFADTQYF.

This chain uses TRBV3-1 (or the pseudogene TRBV3-2) with TRBJ1-4; 9 nucleotides match TRBD1. In germline, CDR1 is LGHDT, CDR2 YNNKEL (reference sequence). The CDR3 is 15 residues long. The V and J ends lost 4 bases and 7 bases, in that order; junction bases with no gene match: 7. CDR3 bases: TGTGCCAGCAGCCTGCGGACAGGGGAGGGTGAAAAACTGTTTTTT. Its protein product is CASSLRTGEGEKLFF.

The chain carries TRBV13 and TRBJ1-2; 7 bases agree with TRBD1. V lost 5 bases to trimming and J lost 1 base; unmatched junction nucleotides: 16. Per the germline V gene, CDR1 is PRHDT and CDR2 is FYEKMQ (reference sequence). The CDR3 extends over 18 amino acids. CDR3 in DNA: TGTGCCAGCAGCCTCCGCTTCGACAGGGATATTCTTAACTATGGCTACACCTTC. Translating it yields CASSLRFDRDILNYGYTF. Drawing the rest from reference TRBV13 and TRBJ1-2, the complete variable domain is AAGVIQSPRHLIKEKRETATLKCYPIPRHDTVYWYQQGPGQDPQFLISFYEKMQSDKGSIPDRFSAQQFSDYHSELNMSSLELGDSALYFCASSLRFDRDILNYGYTFGSGTRLTVV.

The chain has TRBV29-1 and TRBJ2-7, with 12 positions matching TRBD2. The CDR3 runs to 17 residues. V lost 7 bases, J lost 0 bases, and 13 bases stayed unmatched. Germline V gives CDR1 SQVTM, CDR2 ANQGSEA. For the CDR3, the DNA is TGCAGCGCCGCCTCTAGCGGGAGGGCCTCCAGCTCCTACGAGCAGTACTTC. It translates to CSAASSGRASSSYEQYF.

The chain couples TRBV10-3 to TRBJ1-1; tentatively, D is TRBD1 (6 bases). The germline V gene has CDR1 ENHRY and CDR2 SYGVKD. V dropped 10 bases and J dropped 5 bases, with 20 bases sitting between them. The CDR3 covers 14 residues. The CDR3 sequence: CATTVITGSTEAFF. DNA for the CDR3: TGTGCCACCACGGTCATTACAGGGTCGACTGAAGCTTTCTTT.

This chain links TRBV19 with TRBJ2-5; 15 bases are a match to TRBD2. Germline V lookup: CDR1 LNHDA, CDR2 SQIVND (reference sequence). V lost 3 bases, J lost 5 bases, and 13 bases stayed unmatched. The CDR3 extends over 19 amino acids. CDR3 in DNA: TGTGCCAGTAGTATGAGTAGGGGACTAGCGGGGGGCCAGGAGGAGACCCAGTACTTC. Protein product: CASSMSRGLAGGQEETQYF.

This clone was picked up one time. The CDR3 DNA sequence: TGTGCCAGCAGTGATCAAGGGGTTAGTACGAATCAGCCCCAGCATTTT. Its protein product is CASSDQGVSTNQPQHF. The chain joins TRBV2 to TRBJ1-5, with D possibly TRBD1 on 5 matching bases. The germline gives CDR1 SNHLY, CDR2 FYNNEI. V was pared by 3 bases and J by 4 bases, with 16 bases between. The CDR3 runs to 16 residues. The variable domain in full, with the rest retrieved from reference TRBV2 and TRBJ1-5, is EPEVTQTPSHQVTQMGQEVILRCVPISNHLYFYWYRQILGQKVEFLVSFYNNEISEKSEIFDDQFSVERPDGSNFTLKIRSTKLEDSAMYFCASSDQGVSTNQPQHFGDGTRLSIL.

The chain uses TRBV4-1 and TRBJ2-7; 7 nucleotides agree with TRBD1. The CDR3 covers 14 residues. V dropped 2 bases and J dropped 3; count of bases not matched to a gene: 4. Germline V lookup: CDR1 MGHRA, CDR2 YSYEKL. The CDR3 DNA is TGCGCCAGCAGCCAACCGGGACAGCACTACGAGCAGTACTTC. It is translated as CASSQPGQHYEQYF.